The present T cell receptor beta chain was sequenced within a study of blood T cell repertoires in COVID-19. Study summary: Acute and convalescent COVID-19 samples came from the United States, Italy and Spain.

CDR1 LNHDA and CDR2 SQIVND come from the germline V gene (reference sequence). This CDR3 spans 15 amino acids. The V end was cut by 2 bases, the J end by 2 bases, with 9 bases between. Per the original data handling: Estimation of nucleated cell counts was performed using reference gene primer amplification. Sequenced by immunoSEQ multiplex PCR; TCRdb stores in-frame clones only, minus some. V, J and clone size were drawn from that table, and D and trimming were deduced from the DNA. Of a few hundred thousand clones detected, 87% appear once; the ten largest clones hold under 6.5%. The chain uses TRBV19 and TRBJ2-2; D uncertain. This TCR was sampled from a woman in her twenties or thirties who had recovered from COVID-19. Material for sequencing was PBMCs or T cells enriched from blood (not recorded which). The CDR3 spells CASSIIDTNTGELFF. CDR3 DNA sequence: TGTGCCAGTAGTATAATCGACACTAACACCGGGGAGCTGTTTTTT. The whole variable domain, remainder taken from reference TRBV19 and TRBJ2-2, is DGGITQSPKYLFRKEGQNVTLSCEQNLNHDAMYWYRQDPGQGLRLIYYSQIVNDFQKGDIAEGYSVSREKKESFPLTVTSAQKNPTAFYLCASSIIDTNTGELFFGEGSRLTVL.